This T cell receptor beta chain emerged from a study of T cell responses to AZD1222 COVID-19 vaccine. Profiling relied on immunoSEQ multiplex PCR, and the TCRdb table lists in-frame clones only, not all of them. This table holds 95,000 to 100,000 clones, 80% to 90% found once. Points from the study as a whole: It should be noted that donors were predominantly white British and more often female, and clonal diversity was possibly underestimated.

As regards this clone: The antigen is undetermined.

This clonotype was sampled from an adult in good health. The sequencing here drew on peripheral blood, taken on day 0 of AZD1222 vaccination.

This CDR3 reads CASSQDPGGGEGEAFF. CDR3 bases: TGCGCCAGCAGCCAAGATCCGGGTGGAGGGGAGGGTGAAGCTTTCTTT. The V gene is TRBV4-1, the J gene TRBJ1-1; TRBD1 is a possible D gene (5 bases). Germline V gene data show CDR1 as MGHRA and CDR2 as YSYEKL. V shed 0 bases and J shed 7 bases, with 18 bases lying between them. CDR3 length: 16 residues.